Sequencing of this T cell receptor beta chain was carried out in a study of cytomegalovirus exposure and HLA in healthy donors. General study points: Researchers reported that a few CMV-associated chains were confirmed in vitro as CMV antigen-specific. Researchers reported in a later analysis that a missense DCLRE1C variant was tied to TCR beta V- and J-gene trimming. Information on immune exposure was restricted to one variable (CMV serostatus). Most observed TCR sequences were rare, whereas some public TCRs were detected in many donors.

Germline V gene data show CDR1 as SGHTS and CDR2 as YDEGEE. J was trimmed by 3 bases and V by 3 bases; bases with no gene match: 8. This CDR3 has 15 amino acids. Note on this clone: The antigen is undetermined.

PCR was performed using 60 Vbeta and 13 Jbeta primers. Data came from immunoSEQ multiplex PCR; TCRdb stores just in-frame clones and leaves some out. The sample lists 160,000 or so clones, around 79% seen once, with 4.3% in the top ten. This sequence was found in a man aged 40-49 years in good health and CMV-seronegative. The J gene is TRBJ2-7, the V gene TRBV5-8; 8 bases fit TRBD2. The sequencing input was PBMCs. The CDR3 is CASSWGNGGVYEQYF. For the CDR3, the DNA is TGTGCCAGCAGCTGGGGAAACGGGGGGGTCTACGAGCAGTACTTC.